The clone carrying this T cell receptor (beta chain) was seen more than once but under ten times. The CDR3 totals 14 residues. Germline V gene lookup returns CDR1 KGHSH and CDR2 LQKENI. V was pared by 0 bases and J by 4 bases, with 9 bases between. These data belong to a study of blood T cell repertoires in COVID-19. Sequencing used immunoSEQ multiplex PCR; TCRdb keeps in-frame clones, though not all of them. The profile shows more than 50,000 clones, 60% to 85% of them singletons. The clonotype comes from a woman over 75 with acute or convalescent COVID-19. V and J are TRBV18 and TRBJ1-1; D is unresolved. The specimen sequenced was peripheral blood. CDR3 residues: CASSPPTGFTEAFF. DNA for the CDR3: TGTGCCAGCTCACCACCGACGGGGTTCACTGAAGCTTTCTTT.